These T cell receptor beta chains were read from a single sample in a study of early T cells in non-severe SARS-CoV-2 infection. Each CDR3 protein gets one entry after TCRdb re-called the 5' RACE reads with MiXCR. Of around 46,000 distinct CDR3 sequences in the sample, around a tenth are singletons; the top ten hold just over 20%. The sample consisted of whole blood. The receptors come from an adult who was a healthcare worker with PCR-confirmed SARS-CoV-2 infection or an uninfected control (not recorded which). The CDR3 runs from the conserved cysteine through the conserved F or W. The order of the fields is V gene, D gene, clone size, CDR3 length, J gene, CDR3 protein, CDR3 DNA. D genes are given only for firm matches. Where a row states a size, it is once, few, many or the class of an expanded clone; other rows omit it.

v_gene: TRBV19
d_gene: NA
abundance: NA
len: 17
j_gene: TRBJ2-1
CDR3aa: CASSMGASGYSYNEQFF
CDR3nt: TGTGCCAGTAGTATGGGGGCTAGCGGATACTCCTACAATGAGCAGTTCTTC

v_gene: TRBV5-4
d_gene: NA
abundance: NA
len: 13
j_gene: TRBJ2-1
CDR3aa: CASSPGPHSEQFF
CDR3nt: TGTGCCAGCAGCCCCGGCCCCCACAGTGAGCAGTTCTTC

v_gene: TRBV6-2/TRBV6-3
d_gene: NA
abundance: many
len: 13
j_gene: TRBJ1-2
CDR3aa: CASSPAPNYGYTF
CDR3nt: TGTGCCAGCAGCCCAGCGCCGAACTATGGCTACACCTTC

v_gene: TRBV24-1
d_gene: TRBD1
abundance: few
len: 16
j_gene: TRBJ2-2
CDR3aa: CATSPQGASITGELFF
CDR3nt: TGTGCCACCAGCCCTCAGGGGGCGTCGATCACCGGGGAGCTGTTTTTT

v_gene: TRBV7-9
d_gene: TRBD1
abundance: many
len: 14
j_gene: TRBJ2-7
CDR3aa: CASSEGQNSYEQYF
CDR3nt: TGTGCCAGCAGCGAGGGACAGAACTCCTACGAGCAGTACTTC

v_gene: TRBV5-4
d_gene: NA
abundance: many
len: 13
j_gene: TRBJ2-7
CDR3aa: CASSFDQVYEQYF
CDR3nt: TGTGCCAGCAGCTTTGACCAGGTCTACGAGCAGTACTTC

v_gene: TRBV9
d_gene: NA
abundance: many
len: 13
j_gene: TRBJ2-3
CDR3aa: CASSGYVADTQYF
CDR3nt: TGTGCCAGCAGCGGTTACGTGGCGGATACGCAGTATTTT

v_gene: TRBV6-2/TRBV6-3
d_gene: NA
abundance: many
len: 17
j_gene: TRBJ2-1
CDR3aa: CASSYSGLASSYNEQFF
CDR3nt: TGTGCCAGCAGTTACTCGGGTTTGGCGAGCTCCTACAATGAGCAGTTCTTC

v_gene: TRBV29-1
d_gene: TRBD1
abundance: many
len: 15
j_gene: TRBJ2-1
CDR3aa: CSIEEGQGAQNEQFF
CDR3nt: TGCAGTATTGAGGAGGGACAGGGGGCGCAAAATGAGCAGTTCTTC

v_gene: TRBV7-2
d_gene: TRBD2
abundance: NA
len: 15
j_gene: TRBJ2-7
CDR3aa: CASSPLGSGRFEQYF
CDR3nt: TGTGCCAGCAGCCCGCTTGGTAGCGGGAGATTCGAGCAGTACTTC

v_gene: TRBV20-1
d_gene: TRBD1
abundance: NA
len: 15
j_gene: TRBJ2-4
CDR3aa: CSAATGTGFGNIQYF
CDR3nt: TGCAGTGCTGCGACCGGGACAGGGTTCGGAAACATTCAGTACTTC

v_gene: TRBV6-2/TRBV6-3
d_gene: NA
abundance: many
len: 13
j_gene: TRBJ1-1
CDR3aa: CASSYTTVFEAFF
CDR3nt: TGTGCCAGCAGTTACACGACAGTCTTCGAAGCTTTCTTT

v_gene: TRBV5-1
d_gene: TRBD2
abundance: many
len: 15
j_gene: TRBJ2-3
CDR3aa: CASRTSGASTDTQYF
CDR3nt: TGCGCCAGTCGGACTAGCGGAGCTAGCACAGATACGCAGTATTTT

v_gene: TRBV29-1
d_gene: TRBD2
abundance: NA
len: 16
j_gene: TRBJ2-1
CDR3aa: CSVGGLAGRSYNEQFF
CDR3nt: TGCAGCGTAGGAGGACTAGCGGGGCGCTCCTACAATGAGCAGTTCTTC

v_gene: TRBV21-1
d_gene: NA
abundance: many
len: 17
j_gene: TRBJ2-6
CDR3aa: CASSNRLRSSGANVLTF
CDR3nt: TGTGCCAGCAGCAATCGGCTTAGGAGCTCTGGGGCCAACGTCCTGACTTTC

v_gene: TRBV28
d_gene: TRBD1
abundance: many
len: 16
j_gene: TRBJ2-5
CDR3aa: CASSLLTGGRQETQYF
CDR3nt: TGTGCCAGCAGTTTGTTGACAGGGGGCCGGCAAGAGACCCAGTACTTC

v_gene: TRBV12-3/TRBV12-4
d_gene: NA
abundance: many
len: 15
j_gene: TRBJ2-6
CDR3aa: CASSFWGTGANVLTF
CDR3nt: TGTGCCAGCAGTTTCTGGGGCACTGGGGCCAACGTCCTGACTTTC

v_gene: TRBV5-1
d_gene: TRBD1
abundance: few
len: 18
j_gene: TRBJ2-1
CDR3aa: CASSLAPQGTSQNNEQFF
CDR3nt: TGCGCCAGCAGCTTGGCCCCACAGGGGACGTCCCAAAACAATGAGCAGTTCTTC

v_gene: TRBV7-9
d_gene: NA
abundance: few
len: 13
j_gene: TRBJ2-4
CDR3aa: CASSLWVENIQYF
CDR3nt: TGTGCCAGCAGCTTATGGGTGGAAAACATTCAGTACTTC

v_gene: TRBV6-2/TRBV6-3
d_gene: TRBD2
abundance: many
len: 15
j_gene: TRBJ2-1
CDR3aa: CASRLLAGGMNEQFF
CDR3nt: TGTGCCAGCAGACTTCTAGCGGGAGGGATGAATGAGCAGTTCTTC

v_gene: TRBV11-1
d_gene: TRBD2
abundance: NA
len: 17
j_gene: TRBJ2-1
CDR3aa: CASSLEVTSGSGNEQFF
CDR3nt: TGTGCCAGCAGCTTAGAGGTGACTAGCGGGAGCGGTAATGAGCAGTTCTTC

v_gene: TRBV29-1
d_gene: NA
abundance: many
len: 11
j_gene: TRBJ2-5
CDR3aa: CSVAGEETQYF
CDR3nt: TGCAGCGTCGCAGGGGAAGAGACCCAGTACTTC

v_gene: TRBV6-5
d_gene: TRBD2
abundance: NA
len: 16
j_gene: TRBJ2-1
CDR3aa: CASSYTSGRNHNEQFF
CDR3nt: TGTGCCAGCAGTTATACTAGCGGGAGGAATCACAATGAGCAGTTCTTC

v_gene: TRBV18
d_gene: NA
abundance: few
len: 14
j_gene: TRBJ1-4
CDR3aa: CASSLDGNNEKLFF
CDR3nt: TGTGCCAGCTCACTTGACGGAAATAATGAAAAACTGTTTTTT

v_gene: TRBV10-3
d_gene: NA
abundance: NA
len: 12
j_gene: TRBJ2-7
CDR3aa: CAISEYSYEQYF
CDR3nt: TGTGCCATCAGTGAGTACTCCTACGAGCAGTACTTC

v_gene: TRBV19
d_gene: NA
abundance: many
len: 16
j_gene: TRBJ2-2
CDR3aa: CASSIEKFWNTGELFF
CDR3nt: TGTGCCAGTAGTATAGAGAAGTTTTGGAACACCGGGGAGCTGTTTTTT

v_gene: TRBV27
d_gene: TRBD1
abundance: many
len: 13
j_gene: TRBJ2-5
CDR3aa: CASRLQGVETQYF
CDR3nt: TGTGCCAGCAGACTACAGGGGGTAGAGACCCAGTACTTC

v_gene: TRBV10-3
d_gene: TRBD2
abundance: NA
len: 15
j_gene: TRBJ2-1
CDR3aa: CAISLASGSPNEQFF
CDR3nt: TGTGCCATCAGTCTGGCTAGCGGGAGTCCTAATGAGCAGTTCTTC

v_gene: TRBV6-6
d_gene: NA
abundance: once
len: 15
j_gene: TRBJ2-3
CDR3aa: CASSYFTTHTDTQYF
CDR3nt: TGTGCCAGCAGTTACTTTACGACCCACACAGATACGCAGTATTTT

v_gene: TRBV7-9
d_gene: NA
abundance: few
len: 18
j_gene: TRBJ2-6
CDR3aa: CASSPRTVLNSGANVLTF
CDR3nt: TGTGCCAGCAGCCCCAGGACAGTTTTGAACTCTGGGGCCAACGTCCTGACTTTC

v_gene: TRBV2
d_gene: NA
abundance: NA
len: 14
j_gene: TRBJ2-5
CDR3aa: CASSHETIQETQYF
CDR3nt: TGTGCCAGCAGCCATGAGACAATCCAAGAGACCCAGTACTTC

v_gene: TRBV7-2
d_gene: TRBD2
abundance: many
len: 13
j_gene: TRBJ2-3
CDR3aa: CASRGVGTDTQYF
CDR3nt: TGTGCCAGCCGGGGGGTAGGGACAGATACGCAGTATTTT

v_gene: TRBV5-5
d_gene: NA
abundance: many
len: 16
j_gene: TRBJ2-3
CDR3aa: CASRQEPSRVPDTQYF
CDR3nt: TGTGCCAGCAGGCAAGAGCCGAGTCGCGTGCCAGATACGCAGTATTTT

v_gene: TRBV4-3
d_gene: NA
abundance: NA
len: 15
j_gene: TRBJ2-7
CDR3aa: CASSQGGSDTYEQYF
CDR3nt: TGCGCCAGCAGCCAAGGGGGCTCCGATACCTACGAGCAGTACTTC

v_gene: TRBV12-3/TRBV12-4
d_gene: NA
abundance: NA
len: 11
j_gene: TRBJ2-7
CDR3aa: CASTRGHGWYF
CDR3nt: TGTGCCAGCACCCGCGGCCACGGATGGTACTTC

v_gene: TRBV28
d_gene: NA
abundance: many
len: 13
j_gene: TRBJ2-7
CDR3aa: CASTRGVGYEQYF
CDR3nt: TGTGCCAGCACCCGAGGGGTGGGGTACGAGCAGTACTTC

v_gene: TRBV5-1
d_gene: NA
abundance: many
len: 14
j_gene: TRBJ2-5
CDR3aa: CASSLGHPQETQYF
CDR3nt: TGCGCCAGCAGCTTGGGGCACCCTCAAGAGACCCAGTACTTC

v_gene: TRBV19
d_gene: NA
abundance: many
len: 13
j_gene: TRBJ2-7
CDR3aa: CASNNGRTDEQYF
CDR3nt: TGTGCCAGTAACAATGGTAGGACGGACGAGCAGTACTTC

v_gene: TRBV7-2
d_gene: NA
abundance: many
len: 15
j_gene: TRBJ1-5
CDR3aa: CASSLLGGFNQPQHF
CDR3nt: TGTGCCAGCAGCCTCCTTGGCGGCTTCAATCAGCCCCAGCATTTT

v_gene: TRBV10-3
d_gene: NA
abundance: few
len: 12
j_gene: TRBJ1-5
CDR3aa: CAIGQFNQPQHF
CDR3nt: TGTGCCATCGGCCAATTCAATCAGCCCCAGCATTTT

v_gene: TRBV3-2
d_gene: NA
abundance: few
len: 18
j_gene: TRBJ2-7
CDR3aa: CASSQDLTSAAGSYEQYF
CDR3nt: TGTGCCAGCAGCCAAGATTTGACTAGCGCCGCGGGGTCCTACGAGCAGTACTTC

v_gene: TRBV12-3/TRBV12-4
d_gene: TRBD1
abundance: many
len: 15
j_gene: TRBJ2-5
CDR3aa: CASSESDRDGETQYF
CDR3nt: TGTGCCAGCAGTGAATCGGACAGGGATGGAGAGACCCAGTACTTC

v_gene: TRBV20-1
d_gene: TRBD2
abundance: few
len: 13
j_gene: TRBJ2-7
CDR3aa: CSALIAGRYEQYF
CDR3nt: TGCAGTGCTCTCATAGCGGGAAGGTACGAGCAGTACTTC